One sample yielded the 2 T cell receptor beta chains listed below, sequenced in a study of CD8+ T cells in alopecia areata. Treatment defined: oral pan-JAK inhibitor, 5-10 mg twice daily. Extraction and reverse transcription of RNA yielded cDNA as the sequencing template. The protocol was immunoSEQ multiplex PCR, while the TCRdb copy is restricted to in-frame clones and leaves out a portion. The table shows tens of thousands of clones, with more than 45% occurring only once. The specimen was CD8+ T cells sorted from blood, collected at approximately week 36, from a patient treated with tofacitinib. The receptors stem from a human donor with alopecia areata.

The chain recombines TRBV19 with TRBJ2-1; D is uncertain. CDR1 is LNHDA, CDR2 SQIVND, per germline (reference sequence). Trimming removed 1 base at V and 7 bases at J, with 8 bases between. The CDR3 consists of 13 residues. For the CDR3, the DNA is TGTGCCAGTAGTATAGGGCGAGGAAATGAGCAGTTCTTC. This translates into CASSIGRGNEQFF.

The chain is built from TRBV15 and TRBJ1-5; the D gene is possibly TRBD1 (6 bases). V was clipped by 4 bases and J by 1 base, with 11 bases between them. Germline V gene lookup returns CDR1 LNHNV and CDR2 YYDKDF (reference sequence). The CDR3 covers 15 residues. CDR3 protein: CATSNRASSNQPQHF. For the CDR3, the DNA is TGTGCCACCAGCAACAGGGCTTCCAGCAATCAGCCCCAGCATTTT. Filled out from reference TRBV15 and TRBJ1-5, the complete variable domain reads DAMVIQNPRYQVTQFGKPVTLSCSQTLNHNVMYWYQQKSSQAPKLLFHYYDKDFNNEADTPDNFQSRRPNTSFCFLDIRSPGLGDTAMYLCATSNRASSNQPQHFGDGTRLSIL.